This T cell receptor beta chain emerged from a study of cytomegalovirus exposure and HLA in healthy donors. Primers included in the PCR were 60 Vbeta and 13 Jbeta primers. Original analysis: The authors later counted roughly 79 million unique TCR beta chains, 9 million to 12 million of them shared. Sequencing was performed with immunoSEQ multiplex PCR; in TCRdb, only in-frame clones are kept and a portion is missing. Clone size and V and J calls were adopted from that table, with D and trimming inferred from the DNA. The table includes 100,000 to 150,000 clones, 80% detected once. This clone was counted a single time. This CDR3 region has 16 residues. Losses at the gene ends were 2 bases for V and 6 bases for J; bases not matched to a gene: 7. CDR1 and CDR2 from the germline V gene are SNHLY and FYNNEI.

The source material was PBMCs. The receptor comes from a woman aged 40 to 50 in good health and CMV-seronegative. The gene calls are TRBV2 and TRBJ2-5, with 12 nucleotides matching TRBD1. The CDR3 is CASSELGTGGGKTQYF. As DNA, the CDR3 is TGTGCCAGCAGTGAATTAGGGACAGGGGGCGGGAAGACCCAGTACTTC.